This T cell receptor beta chain was identified in a study of shared clonotypes between healthy human individuals. The CDR3 spans 18 residues. Trimming took 4 bases from V and 1 from J; bases not matched to a gene: 5. Germline CDR1 is MNHEY and CDR2 is SMNVEV (reference sequence). The table came from immunoSEQ multiplex PCR; TCRdb's copy has only in-frame clones and leaves some out. The data show more than 2,000,000 clones, with 80% to 95% seen just once and 0.35% to 0.5% held by the top ten. Sequenced material: naive CD4+ T cells from PBMCs. The subset is: CD45RA+ positively selected. This receptor was obtained from a man younger than 35 in good health. Some clones in this sample may be carry-over from other donors' samples. The chain carries TRBV27 and TRBJ2-2; 14 bases are shared with TRBD2. CDR3 residues: CASSSWTSGRKNTGELFF. CDR3 bases: TGTGCCAGCAGTTCGTGGACTAGCGGGAGGAAGAACACCGGGGAGCTGTTTTTT.